This T cell receptor (beta chain) is drawn from a study of blood T cell repertoires in COVID-19. Original processing methods: Counts of nucleated cells, estimated from reference gene primer amplification, were obtained. Clones were sequenced by immunoSEQ multiplex PCR, and TCRdb holds only the in-frame ones, with some missing. D and trimming come from the DNA, and the V and J calls and clone size come from that table. The repertoire has over 300,000 clones, roughly 89% of them found once; the top ten carry 6% to 7.5%. V shed 1 base and J 7 bases; nucleotides not matched to a gene: 8. The CDR3 totals 15 residues. Germline CDR1 reads SGHRS; CDR2 reads YFSETQ.

Input material: peripheral blood. The TCR sequence derives from a young man with active or convalescent COVID-19. This sequence joins TRBV5-1 and TRBJ2-1; 7 bases match TRBD2. The CDR3 DNA is TGCGCCAGCAGCTTGAACGCGGGGGTACGAAATGAGCAGTTCTTC. Amino acids: CASSLNAGVRNEQFF.